This TCR beta chain was captured in a study of shared clonotypes between healthy human individuals. Study conclusions and caveats: The sharing of 4.5% to 5% of naive CD4 clonotypes was seen across a handful of donors.

Produced via immunoSEQ multiplex PCR; TCRdb's table is partial and in-frame only. The sample lists some 2,500,000 clones; 85% to 95% were seen once. Germline V CDR1 and CDR2: MNHEY, SVGAGI. The CDR3 has 12 residues. V was cut by 8 bases and J by 6 bases, with 13 bases left in between. Note on this clone: Its antigen remains unidentified.

Naive CD45RA+ and memory CD45RA-negative subsets were split from CD4+ cells. The rearrangement uses TRBV6-5 and TRBJ1-2, with a tentative D call TRBD1 (6 bases). The receptor was derived from a man aged 18 to 29 in good health. Some clones in this sample may be carry-over from other donors' samples. Sequenced input: naive CD4+ T cells from PBMCs. Subset in this sample: CD45RA+ positively selected. CDR3 in amino acids: CASFLGGHGYTF. CDR3 nucleotide sequence: TGTGCCAGCTTCTTAGGGGGGCATGGCTACACCTTC.